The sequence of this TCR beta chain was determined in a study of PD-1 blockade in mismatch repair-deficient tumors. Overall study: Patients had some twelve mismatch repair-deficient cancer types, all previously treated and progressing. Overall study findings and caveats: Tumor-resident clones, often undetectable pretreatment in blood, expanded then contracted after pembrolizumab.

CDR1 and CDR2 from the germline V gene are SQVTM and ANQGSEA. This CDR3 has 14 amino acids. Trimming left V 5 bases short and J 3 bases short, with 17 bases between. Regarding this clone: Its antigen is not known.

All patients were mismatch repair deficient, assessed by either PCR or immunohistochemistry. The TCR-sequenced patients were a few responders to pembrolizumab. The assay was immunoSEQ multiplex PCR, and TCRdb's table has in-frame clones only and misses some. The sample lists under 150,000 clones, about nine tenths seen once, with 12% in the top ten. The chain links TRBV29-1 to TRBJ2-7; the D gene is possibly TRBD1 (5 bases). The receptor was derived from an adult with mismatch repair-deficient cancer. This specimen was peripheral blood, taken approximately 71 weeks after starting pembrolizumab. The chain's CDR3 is CSVIPETEVYEQYF. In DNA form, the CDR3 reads TGCAGCGTTATCCCGGAGACAGAGGTCTACGAGCAGTACTTC.